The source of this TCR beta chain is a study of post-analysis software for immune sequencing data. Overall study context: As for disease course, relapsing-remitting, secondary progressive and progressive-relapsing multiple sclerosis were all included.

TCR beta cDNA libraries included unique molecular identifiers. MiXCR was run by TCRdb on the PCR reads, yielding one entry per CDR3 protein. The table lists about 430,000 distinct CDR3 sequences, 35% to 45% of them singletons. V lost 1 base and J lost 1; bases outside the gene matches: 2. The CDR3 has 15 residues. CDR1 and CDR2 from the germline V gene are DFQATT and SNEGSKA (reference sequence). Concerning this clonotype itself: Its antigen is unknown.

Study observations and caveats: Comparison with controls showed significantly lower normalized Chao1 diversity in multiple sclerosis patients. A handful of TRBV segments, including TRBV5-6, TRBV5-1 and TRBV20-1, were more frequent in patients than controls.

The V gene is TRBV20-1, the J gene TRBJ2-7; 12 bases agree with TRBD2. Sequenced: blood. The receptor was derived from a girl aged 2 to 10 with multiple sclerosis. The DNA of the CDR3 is TGCAGTGCTAGAGGGACTAGCGGGACATCCTACGAGCAGTACTTC. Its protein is CSARGTSGTSYEQYF.